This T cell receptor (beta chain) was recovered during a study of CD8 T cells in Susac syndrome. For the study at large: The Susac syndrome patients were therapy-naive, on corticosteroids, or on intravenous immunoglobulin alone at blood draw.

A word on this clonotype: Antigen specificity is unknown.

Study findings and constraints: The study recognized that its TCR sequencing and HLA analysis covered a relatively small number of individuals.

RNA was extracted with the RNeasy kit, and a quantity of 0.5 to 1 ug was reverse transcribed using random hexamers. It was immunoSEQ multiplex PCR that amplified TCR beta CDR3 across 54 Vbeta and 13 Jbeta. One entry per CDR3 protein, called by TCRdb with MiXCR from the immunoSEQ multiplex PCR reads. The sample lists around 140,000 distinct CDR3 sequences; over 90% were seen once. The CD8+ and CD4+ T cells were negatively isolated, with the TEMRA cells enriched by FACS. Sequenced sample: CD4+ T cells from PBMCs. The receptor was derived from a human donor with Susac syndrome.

The CDR3 here is CSAYPTSRGRTEAFF. The CDR3 DNA sequence: TGCAGTGCTTACCCAACTTCGAGGGGGCGAACTGAAGCTTTCTTT. The V gene is TRBV20-1, the J gene TRBJ1-1, with 7 bases matching TRBD1. Germline values: CDR1 DFQATT, CDR2 SNEGSKA (reference sequence). With V trimmed by 5 bases and J by 5 bases, 14 bases remained unmatched. There are 15 residues in the CDR3.